These 29 T cell receptor beta chains came from one sample sequenced in a study of T-cell reconstitution after alpha-beta-depleted transplantation in children. Unique molecular identifiers were used in preparing the TCRbeta library. Each CDR3 protein is one row after TCRdb ran MiXCR on the PCR reads. The sample has some 50,000 distinct CDR3 sequences, around 8.8% seen once. The source was PBMCs, mostly from graft donor cells, collected 60 days after TCRalphabeta/CD19-depleted stem cell transplant. These receptors all come from a male patient between 2 and 15 years old who had a stem cell transplant for chronic granulomatous disease, so the T cells may come from the graft donor.

This clonotype appeared many times. As DNA, the CDR3 is TGTGCCAGCAGCTTACCTCCTTTGGGTCAAGAGACCCAGTACTTC. Its translation is CASSLPPLGQETQYF. J is TRBJ2-5 and V is TRBV13; no definite D call. Trimming cost V 2 bases and J 2 bases, with 12 bases left between them. Looked up from germline, CDR1 is PRHDT and CDR2 is FYEKMQ (reference sequence). CDR3 size: 15 residues. The full variable domain, completed using reference TRBV13 and TRBJ2-5, is AAGVIQSPRHLIKEKRETATLKCYPIPRHDTVYWYQQGPGQDPQFLISFYEKMQSDKGSIPDRFSAQQFSDYHSELNMSSLELGDSALYFCASSLPPLGQETQYFGPGTRLLVL.

This clonotype was recorded many times. This chain joins TRBV20-1 and TRBJ2-6; a possible D gene is TRBD1 (6 bases). This CDR3 is 14 amino acids long. Germline lookup yields CDR1 DFQATT and CDR2 SNEGSKA (reference sequence). The germline V and J ends were trimmed by 4 bases and 3 bases, with 10 bases remaining between them. CDR3 nucleotide sequence: TGCAGTGCTACCAGGACAGTTGGGGCCAACGTCCTGACTTTC. This gives the protein CSATRTVGANVLTF.

This clonotype has a count of ten or more. The chain joins TRBV7-9 to TRBJ1-1, with 12 bases aligning to TRBD1. Germline CDR1 SEHNR, CDR2 FQNEAQ (reference sequence). The CDR3 covers 18 residues. The J segment lost 4 bases and the V segment lost 4 bases, leaving 13 bases of the junction unmatched. CDR3 amino acids: CASSSDGTGGIFSTEAFF. The CDR3 DNA sequence: TGTGCCAGCAGCTCAGACGGGACAGGGGGCATCTTTAGCACTGAAGCTTTCTTT.

Concerning this clonotype: This may arise from a read error, as a much more abundant clone is one base away. This chain uses TRBV20-1 with TRBJ1-2; 7 bases are a match to TRBD1. The CDR3 is made up of 15 amino acids. CDR1 and CDR2 from the germline V gene are DFQATT and SNEGSKA (reference sequence). Trimming removed 6 bases from V and 9 bases from J; junction bases left unmatched: 19. In DNA form, the CDR3 reads TGCAGTGCCTCCGCCGGGTCACAGGGGCACAATAGCTACACCTTC. The encoded protein is CSASAGSQGHNSYTF.

In its sample, this clonotype ranks as medium-sized. The chain recombines TRBV29-1 with TRBJ2-1; 9 nucleotides line up with TRBD1. With 1 base clipped from V and 6 bases from J, the junction kept 7 bases outside the gene matches. The CDR3 has 15 residues. Germline CDR1 is SQVTM and CDR2 is ANQGSEA. The CDR3 protein is CSVEGRDRVPNEQFF. The CDR3 DNA reads as TGCAGCGTTGAAGGTCGGGACAGGGTTCCCAATGAGCAGTTCTTC.

The V and J genes are TRBV3-1 and TRBJ2-1; maybe TRBD2 (5 bases). Germline V CDR1 and CDR2: LGHDT, YNNKEL (reference sequence). This CDR3 is 14 amino acids long. Trimming pared 0 bases from V and 12 bases from J, leaving 15 bases between. This CDR3 reads CASSQDGKAGRQFF. The CDR3 nucleotides read TGTGCCAGCAGCCAAGATGGGAAGGCGGGCCGGCAGTTCTTC.

This clonotype has ten or more counts. The chain uses TRBV27 and TRBJ1-5, with 8 bases identical to TRBD1. V shed 0 bases and J 1 base; nucleotides not matched to a gene: 11. Germline values: CDR1 MNHEY, CDR2 SMNVEV (reference sequence). The CDR3 sequence is 19 residues long. CDR3 nucleotide sequence: TGTGCCAGCAGTTTATCGATTGGGACAGGAGGCTTAAGCAATCAGCCCCAGCATTTT. Translation gives CASSLSIGTGGLSNQPQHF.

Of note for this clonotype: As the CDR3 is not closed by the conserved phenylalanine or tryptophan, this likely results from a read error. The CDR3 coding sequence is TGCAGTGCTAGGCTATCCACCACCATCACAGACACGCAGTATCTT. Its protein product is CSARLSTTITDTQYL. The chain uses TRBV20-1 and TRBJ2-3; no firm D call. Germline V CDR1 and CDR2: DFQATT, SNEGSKA (reference sequence). The CDR3 is made up of 15 amino acids.

The gene calls are TRBV20-1 and TRBJ2-3; 13 bases match TRBD2. CDR3 size: 20 residues. The germline CDR1 and CDR2 sequences are DFQATT and SNEGSKA (reference sequence). Trimming took 4 bases from V and 2 from J; bases not matched to a gene: 18. CDR3 loop: CSAKAHLLPGLAGPTDTQYF. The CDR3 DNA is TGCAGTGCTAAAGCCCACCTACTCCCGGGACTAGCGGGACCCACAGATACGCAGTATTTT.

The V gene is TRBV15, the J gene TRBJ2-4; D may be TRBD2 (5 bases). CDR3 length: 12 residues. Trimming stripped 8 bases from V and 5 bases from J, with 10 bases between. CDR1 and CDR2 (germline): LNHNV, YYDKDF (reference sequence). CDR3 region: CATVAGQNIQYF. The CDR3, as DNA: TGTGCCACCGTGGCGGGCCAAAACATTCAGTACTTC.

V and J are TRBV10-2 and TRBJ2-3; tentatively, D is TRBD1 or TRBD2 (5 bases each). V lost 6 bases and J lost 0, with 16 bases in between. The germline V gene has CDR1 WSHSY and CDR2 SAAADI. CDR3 length: 16 residues. The CDR3 loop is CASRGSGAASTDTQYF. CDR3 sequence (DNA): TGCGCCAGCAGGGGGTCCGGGGCGGCTAGCACAGATACGCAGTATTTT.

This clonotype was counted ten times or more. The genes are TRBV6-2 or TRBV6-3 and TRBJ1-5; 8 bases line up with TRBD1. The CDR3 sequence is 16 residues long. Germline lookup yields CDR1 MNHEY and CDR2 SVGEGT. V shed 6 bases and J 2 bases; nucleotides not matched to a gene: 9. Written as DNA, the CDR3 is TGTGCCAGCAGACCCCAACAGGGGGTTCGCAATCAGCCCCAGCATTTT. It codes for CASRPQQGVRNQPQHF.

This clonotype occurred many times. The CDR3 loop is CASSDGTGREQYF. Here the CDR3 DNA reads TGCGCCAGCAGCGATGGGACAGGCCGGGAGCAGTACTTC. The chain couples TRBV5-1 to TRBJ2-7, with 8 bases lining up with TRBD1. This CDR3 has 13 residues. V shed 4 bases, J shed 7 bases, and the junction held 7 bases outside the gene matches. Per germline, CDR1 SGHRS and CDR2 YFSETQ.

This clonotype came up many times. This chain uses TRBV6-1 with TRBJ2-1; 9 bases agree with TRBD2. The ends lost 5 bases at V and 0 bases at J; junction bases unmatched: 2. Germline assignment: CDR1 MNHNS and CDR2 SASEGT. The CDR3 spans 15 residues. The chain's CDR3 is CASSLSGSSYNEQFF. The CDR3 DNA reads TGTGCCAGCAGTCTTAGCGGGAGCTCCTACAATGAGCAGTTCTTC.

This clonotype has more than one count but fewer than ten. V and J are TRBV3-1 and TRBJ2-7; 8 nucleotides align to TRBD2. The CDR3 length is 18 residues. The ends lost 4 bases at V and 1 base at J; junction bases unmatched: 15. Per the germline V gene, CDR1 is LGHDT and CDR2 is YNNKEL (reference sequence). In DNA, the CDR3 is TGTGCCAGCAGCCCGCTGGTGGCGGGAGGACCCTTTTCCTACGAGCAGTACTTC. Translation: CASSPLVAGGPFSYEQYF.

This clonotype was counted many times. The gene calls are TRBV28 and TRBJ2-3, with a tentative D call TRBD1 (5 bases). This CDR3 comprises 18 residues. V was pared by 7 bases and J by 5 bases, with 28 bases between. Germline CDR1 is MDHEN and CDR2 is SYDVKM. CDR3 amino acids: CASTLGLGLHTTQDTQYF. For the CDR3, the DNA is TGTGCCAGCACCTTAGGGTTGGGGCTACACACCACCCAAGATACGCAGTATTTT.

Ten or more counts support this clonotype. V usage is TRBV5-1 and J usage is TRBJ1-6; 7 positions agree with TRBD1. J gave up 3 bases and V 4 bases, and 1 base lay outside the gene matches. The CDR3 is 14 residues long. CDR1 and CDR2 (germline): SGHRS, YFSETQ. DNA of the CDR3: TGCGCCAGCAGCCGGGACAGCTATAATTCACCCCTCCACTTT. Protein product: CASSRDSYNSPLHF.

The gene calls are TRBV30 and TRBJ2-7; D is unclear. CDR3 length equals 15 residues. The V gene lost 4 bases and the J gene lost 3 bases, with 19 bases spanning the gap. Germline V gene data show CDR1 as GTSNPN and CDR2 as SVGIG (reference sequence). In DNA form, the CDR3 reads TGTGCCTGGACCACTGCCAAGGTACCCTTCTACGAGCAGTACTTC. This gives the protein CAWTTAKVPFYEQYF.

This clonotype was picked up a small number of times. V gene TRBV4-1 combines with J gene TRBJ2-5; TRBD1 matches 9 bases. CDR1 is MGHRA and CDR2 is YSYEKL in the germline V gene. The ends lost 0 bases at V and 2 bases at J; junction bases unmatched: 7. The CDR3 totals 17 residues. This CDR3 reads CASSQDTPGTGQETQYF. CDR3 in DNA: TGCGCCAGCAGCCAAGATACACCGGGGACAGGGCAAGAGACCCAGTACTTC.

The chain carries TRBV6-1 and TRBJ2-7; D remains ambiguous. V shed 2 bases and J shed 2 bases, with 16 bases lying between them. Germline CDR1 reads MNHNS; CDR2 reads SASEGT. The CDR3 covers 16 residues. DNA of the CDR3: TGTGCCAGCAGTGAAAGTTTGCCCTCTACACCCTACGAGCAGTACTTC. Its protein is CASSESLPSTPYEQYF.

The chain uses TRBV20-1 and TRBJ2-7; TRBD1 matches 11 bases. CDR3 length equals 14 residues. CDR1 and CDR2 (germline): DFQATT, SNEGSKA (reference sequence). With V trimmed by 6 bases and J by 10 bases, 14 bases remained unmatched. For the CDR3, the DNA is TGCAGTGCGACTCCCCTCCGGGACAGGGGGGACCAGTACTTC. Protein: CSATPLRDRGDQYF.

This clonotype was recorded many times. The V gene is TRBV3-1, the J gene TRBJ1-1, with a weak D call TRBD1 (6 bases). Trimming left V 4 bases short and J 3 bases short, with 15 bases between. The CDR3 extends over 15 amino acids. CDR1 is LGHDT, CDR2 YNNKEL, per germline (reference sequence). Here the CDR3 DNA reads TGTGCCAGCAGCCGGTCCGCGGGGGGCGACACTGAAGCTTTCTTT. Protein sequence: CASSRSAGGDTEAFF.

This clonotype came up many times. The genes are TRBV20-1 and TRBJ2-7; the D gene could be TRBD1 or TRBD2 (5 bases each). The V and J ends lost 6 bases and 0 bases respectively, with 21 bases between them. CDR1 is DFQATT and CDR2 is SNEGSKA in the germline V gene (reference sequence). This CDR3 is built from 16 residues. As DNA, the CDR3 is TGCAGTGCCGAACCTCCAGGGAGTCACTACTCCTACGAGCAGTACTTC. Its translation is CSAEPPGSHYSYEQYF.

This clonotype was observed at least ten times. The chain carries TRBV29-1 and TRBJ2-7; 9 bases align to TRBD2. The CDR3 runs to 15 residues. Germline CDR1 SQVTM, CDR2 ANQGSEA. V trimming: 6 bases; J trimming: 4 bases; junction bases outside the gene matches: 13. CDR3 DNA sequence: TGCAGCGTATCCTGGGGGGTGACTAGCGGATACGAGCAGTACTTC. Translating gives CSVSWGVTSGYEQYF.

This clonotype was seen at least ten times. The chain carries TRBV27 and TRBJ1-1, with D perhaps TRBD1 (6 bases). This CDR3 region has 14 residues. The germline V and J ends were trimmed by 4 bases and 4 bases, with 13 bases remaining between them. Germline V gives CDR1 MNHEY, CDR2 SMNVEV (reference sequence). CDR3 protein: CASSSQDRSTEAFF. In DNA form, the CDR3 reads TGTGCCAGCAGTTCCCAAGACAGGTCCACTGAAGCTTTCTTT.

This clonotype is labeled as medium-sized. This chain uses TRBV29-1 with TRBJ2-3, with 8 bases matching TRBD2. This CDR3 comprises 13 residues. The germline CDR1 and CDR2 sequences are SQVTM and ANQGSEA. Losses at the gene ends were 6 bases for V and 4 bases for J; bases not matched to a gene: 6. The CDR3: CSVGGRPPDTQYF. The DNA for the CDR3 is TGCAGCGTGGGCGGGAGGCCCCCAGATACGCAGTATTTT.

This clonotype has only a few counts. This chain uses TRBV15 with TRBJ2-1; weak D call: TRBD2 (6 bases). The CDR3 consists of 17 residues. The germline V gene encodes CDR1 LNHNV and CDR2 YYDKDF (reference sequence). Trimming pared 3 bases from V and 0 bases from J, leaving 15 bases between. The chain's CDR3 is CATSSLEREYSYNEQFF. DNA for the CDR3: TGTGCCACCAGCAGTTTAGAACGGGAGTACTCCTACAATGAGCAGTTCTTC.

This sequence joins TRBV12-3 or TRBV12-4 and TRBJ1-5; D is possibly TRBD1 (6 bases). This CDR3 is built from 15 residues. The V end lost 5 bases, the J end lost 0 bases, and 11 bases lay between the germline ends. Here the CDR3 reads CASSEQGNSNQPQHF. In DNA, the CDR3 is TGTGCCAGCAGTGAACAGGGAAATAGCAATCAGCCCCAGCATTTT.

This clonotype was detected only a few times. This chain links TRBV7-2 with TRBJ2-3, with 7 bases that match TRBD2. CDR1 and CDR2 (germline): SGHTA, FQGNSA. The CDR3 loop spans 16 amino acids. V lost 6 bases, J lost 2 bases, and 11 bases stayed unmatched. The CDR3 nucleotides read TGTGCCAGCAGAACCGGGACTACTTCCTCCACAGATACGCAGTATTTT. Its translation is CASRTGTTSSTDTQYF. Complete variable domain (other parts from reference TRBV7-2 and TRBJ2-3): GAGVSQSPSNKVTEKGKDVELRCDPISGHTALYWYRQSLGQGLEFLIYFQGNSAPDKSGLPSDRFSAERTGGSVSTLTIQRTQQEDSAVYLCASRTGTTSSTDTQYFGPGTRLTVL.